The rows below give T cell receptor beta chains drawn from one sample of a study of identical twins. TCRdb called the 5' RACE reads again in MiXCR, with one record for every CDR3 protein. Altogether approximately 500,000 distinct CDR3 sequences are present, roughly a quarter being singletons, with the ten largest covering around 3%. Separately, the same data were catalogued under a study of T cells expressing NK-cell markers.

Sequencing was performed on CD4+ T cells sorted from blood. The receptor source for this set is a woman aged 18-30 years in good health. Each CDR3 is given with its conserved first and last residue. The D gene is left open where the match is weak. Rows give clone size only sometimes, using once, few, many, or a class for an expanded clone.

v_call	clone_size	cdr3_length	j_call	d_call	cdr3_nt	cdr3_aa
TRBV10-3	.	13	TRBJ2-7	.	TGTGCCACCCAGGCGGGGGCCTCCTACGAGCAGTACTTC	CATQAGASYEQYF
TRBV7-2	.	16	TRBJ2-7	.	TGTGCCAGCAGCCCCCACGCCCCTATAACCACCTACGAGCAGTACTTC	CASSPHAPITTYEQYF
TRBV12-3/TRBV12-4	few	16	TRBJ2-1	TRBD1	TGTGCCAGCAGTTTGAGAGCAGGGGGCTCCTACAATGAGCAGTTCTTC	CASSLRAGGSYNEQFF
TRBV20-1	few	11	TRBJ1-1	.	TGCAGTGCTAGTCGACAGTCCGAAGCTTTCTTT	CSASRQSEAFF
TRBV20-1	many	16	TRBJ2-1	TRBD1	TGCAGTGCTAGAACCCCCCGGGGACAGAAGATTAATGAGCAGTTCTTC	CSARTPRGQKINEQFF
TRBV3-1	.	17	TRBJ2-1	TRBD2	TGTGCCAGCAGCCAAGTGTCCGGGACTAGCGTCAACAATGAGCAGTTCTTC	CASSQVSGTSVNNEQFF
TRBV18	.	14	TRBJ2-5	.	TGTGCCAGCTCACCACAGTCCCTGGTCGGGACCCAGTACTTC	CASSPQSLVGTQYF
TRBV4-2	.	16	TRBJ2-1	.	TGTGCCAGCAGCCAAGTGGGCCAGGGACCCTACAATGAGCAGTTCTTC	CASSQVGQGPYNEQFF
TRBV7-2	.	15	TRBJ2-7	TRBD2	TGTGCCAGCAGCTTAACTAGCGGGGACCGATACGAGCAGTACTTC	CASSLTSGDRYEQYF
TRBV4-3	few	16	TRBJ2-7	.	TGCGCCAGCAGCCGGGGCAGTGGGGTTGTGCTTTACGAGCAGTACTTC	CASSRGSGVVLYEQYF
TRBV7-9	few	16	TRBJ2-7	TRBD2	TGTGCCAGCAGCTTATTAGCGGGACTAGCTATTTACGAGCAGTACTTC	CASSLLAGLAIYEQYF
TRBV14	few	16	TRBJ2-3	TRBD2	TGTGCCAGCAGCCAAGTGCTGGCTAGCGGCCCTCTAGGGCAGTATTTT	CASSQVLASGPLGQYF
TRBV11-2	few	15	TRBJ2-1	TRBD2	TGTGCCAGCAGCTTAGTCAGCGGGGGTATATATGAGCAGTTCTTC	CASSLVSGGIYEQFF
TRBV20-1	.	15	TRBJ2-1	TRBD1	TGCAGTGCAAACCGGGACAGGAGCTCCTACAATGAGCAGTTCTTC	CSANRDRSSYNEQFF
TRBV28	few	15	TRBJ2-5	TRBD1	TGTGCCAGCAGAGCCGGGACAGGGGGTAAGAAGACCCAGTACTTC	CASRAGTGGKKTQYF
TRBV10-3	.	14	TRBJ2-2	TRBD2	TGTGCCATCAGTGGACTAGCGGGATACGGGGAGCTGTTTTTT	CAISGLAGYGELFF
TRBV27	.	16	TRBJ2-1	.	TGTGCCAGCGGTACTCTCAGGACGGCCTCCTACAATGAGCAGTTCTTC	CASGTLRTASYNEQFF
TRBV7-9	many	15	TRBJ1-1	.	TGTGCCAGCAGCACGGGAAGGGTTGAAAACACTGAAGCTTTCTTT	CASSTGRVENTEAFF
TRBV12-3/TRBV12-4	few	12	TRBJ1-2	.	TGTGCCAGCAGTTTGGTAGGGCGCGGCTACACCTTC	CASSLVGRGYTF
TRBV7-2	few	12	TRBJ2-1	.	TGTGCCAGCAGCCGCTCCAGGAATGAGCAGTTCTTC	CASSRSRNEQFF
TRBV10-2	.	11	TRBJ2-3	.	TGCGCCAGCCTTGAAACAGATACGCAGTATTTT	CASLETDTQYF
TRBV24-1	.	14	TRBJ2-1	TRBD2	TGTGCCACCAGTGATGCGGGACTAGCCAATGAGCAGTTCTTC	CATSDAGLANEQFF
TRBV7-9	few	15	TRBJ2-7	.	TGTGCCAGCAGCTTAGGCAGATCAGCGTCCTACGAGCAGTACTTC	CASSLGRSASYEQYF
TRBV12-5	.	14	TRBJ2-1	.	TGTGCTAGTGGTTTGGGCCTAGGAAACAATGAGCAGTTCTTC	CASGLGLGNNEQFF
TRBV6-1	once	15	TRBJ2-7	TRBD2	TGTGCCAGCAGGAGCCGACTAGCGGGACACTACGAGCAGTACTTC	CASRSRLAGHYEQYF
TRBV6-5	.	14	TRBJ2-7	TRBD2	TGTGCCAGCAGCTATATAGCGGGAGGAGGCGAGCAGTACTTC	CASSYIAGGGEQYF
TRBV18	.	14	TRBJ1-1	.	TGTGCCAGCTCTCCCAGACGGGAGAACACTGAAGCTTTCTTT	CASSPRRENTEAFF
TRBV20-1	.	16	TRBJ2-7	.	TGCAGTGCTCCCGCCCCCCTAGTCCCCCGGCTCCACGAGCAGTACTTC	CSAPAPLVPRLHEQYF
TRBV15	few	14	TRBJ2-2	.	TGTGCCACCAGCAGAGATCGGGTCACCGGGGAGCTGTTTTTT	CATSRDRVTGELFF
TRBV12-3/TRBV12-4	few	13	TRBJ1-2	.	TGTGCCAGCAGTTTTTACGGCAGGGATGGCTACACCTTC	CASSFYGRDGYTF
TRBV29-1	few	13	TRBJ1-4	.	TGCAGCGTTGAAATCCCCCAGGAAGGGGTTTTGTTTTTT	CSVEIPQEGVLFF
TRBV7-2	.	13	TRBJ2-1	.	TGTGCCAGCAGCTGGGACATGGGCAATGAGCAGTTCTTC	CASSWDMGNEQFF
TRBV7-2	few	14	TRBJ2-3	TRBD2	TGTGCCAGCAGAGTCGAGCGGGGGACAGATACGCAGTATTTT	CASRVERGTDTQYF
TRBV9	few	17	TRBJ2-1	.	TGTGCCAGCAGCCGTAGAGGGGATCGGATCTCTTACAATGAGCAGTTCTTC	CASSRRGDRISYNEQFF
TRBV20-1	.	17	TRBJ2-5	TRBD2	TGCAGTGCTAGAGAGCGGTTAGCGGGAGCGTATTTGGGGACCCAGTACTTC	CSARERLAGAYLGTQYF
TRBV10-3	few	16	TRBJ2-4	TRBD2	TGTGCCATCAGTGAGTCGATCACTAGCGGGATTAACATTCAGTACTTC	CAISESITSGINIQYF
TRBV7-2	once	13	TRBJ2-5	.	TGTGCCACCAGCTATGGGGCCCAAGAGACCCAGTACTTC	CATSYGAQETQYF
TRBV5-1	.	15	TRBJ2-1	.	TGCGCCAGCAGCTTGGTGCTAGCAGAGCCCAATGAGCAGTTCTTC	CASSLVLAEPNEQFF
TRBV29-1	few	13	TRBJ1-1	.	TGCAGCGTTGCGAGGCGACTGGACACTGAAGCTTTCTTT	CSVARRLDTEAFF
TRBV3-1	few	13	TRBJ2-2	.	TGTGCCAGCAGCACACACAGTACCGGGGAGCTGTTTTTT	CASSTHSTGELFF
TRBV29-1	few	14	TRBJ1-1	TRBD1	TGCAGCGTAGGGGGCTGGGGGATCTACACTGAAGCTTTCTTT	CSVGGWGIYTEAFF
TRBV20-1	once	13	TRBJ2-5	.	TGCAGTGCTAGGTCCAGCGGTCAAGAGACCCAGTACTTC	CSARSSGQETQYF
TRBV12-3/TRBV12-4	.	20	TRBJ2-3	.	TGTGCCAGCGGGGGAGTGTATTTGGGTTTAACTTATCGGGGCACAGATACGCAGTATTTT	CASGGVYLGLTYRGTDTQYF
TRBV15	.	14	TRBJ2-2	.	TGTGCCCTAAGACCAGGGGATCGGACCGGGGAGCTGTTTTTT	CALRPGDRTGELFF
TRBV5-1	.	12	TRBJ2-1	TRBD2	TGCGCCAGCAGCACCGGGACTAGCGCTCATTTCTTC	CASSTGTSAHFF
TRBV5-1	few	14	TRBJ1-1	.	TGCGCCAGCAGCTTCGGGGGAGGGAACACTGAAGCTTTCTTT	CASSFGGGNTEAFF
TRBV24-1	.	14	TRBJ2-3	.	TGTGCCACCAGGGGGGCGGGGGCCACAGATACGCAGTATTTT	CATRGAGATDTQYF
TRBV7-6	once	14	TRBJ2-7	.	TGTGCCAGCAGCCTAGAGGGGTATGTCGGCGAGCAGTACTTC	CASSLEGYVGEQYF
TRBV12-3/TRBV12-4	many	14	TRBJ1-4	.	TGTGCCAGCAGAAGGAGGGCGGCTAGTGAAAAACTGTTTTTT	CASRRRAASEKLFF
TRBV27	.	17	TRBJ2-3	.	TGTGCCAGCAGGCACGACCGGGACGCGCTGGACACAGATACGCAGTATTTT	CASRHDRDALDTDTQYF